The entry that follows covers one T cell receptor beta chain sequence. Its specificity is unknown. Trimming cost V 6 bases and J 1 base, with 13 bases left between them. The CDR3 totals 14 residues. The V gene's germline CDR1 is SGHRS and CDR2 YFSETQ. This record comes from a study of Graves' ophthalmopathy and Graves' hyperthyroidism. Findings and caveats of the study: Cross-validated, the 13-signature model showed 87.88%/81.08% sensitivity/specificity, and 80%/75% in the test set.

Each donor who had ophthalmopathy showed moderate-to-severe activity, a CAS of ≥3, a NOSPECS of ≥4, and a duration under 3 months. Physicians reached a diagnosis by relying on clinical symptoms, serum thyroxine, TRAb, thyroid ultrasound and orbital computed tomography. PBMCs were obtained from about 9.4 ml of fresh peripheral blood. Researchers took RNA transcripts and amplified TCR beta CDR3 regions from them. First-round RT-PCR employed HTBI primers, with a second-round multiplex PCR after it. TCRdb independently ran MiXCR on the multiplex PCR reads; one entry per CDR3 protein. This table holds hundreds of thousands of distinct CDR3 sequences, about 44% found once.

The sequence was obtained from an adult man with Graves' ophthalmopathy. V is TRBV5-1 and J is TRBJ1-1, with D possibly TRBD1 on 5 matching bases. Sequenced material: peripheral blood. This CDR3 is CASTREGSNTEAFF. The DNA for the CDR3 is TGCGCCAGCACCAGGGAGGGCTCGAACACTGAAGCTTTCTTT. Combining the CDR3 with reference TRBV5-1 and TRBJ1-1 gives the whole variable domain KAGVTQTPRYLIKTRGQQVTLSCSPISGHRSVSWYQQTPGQGLQFLFEYFSETQRNKGNFPGRFSGRQFSNSRSEMNVSTLELGDSALYLCASTREGSNTEAFFGQGTRLTVV.